The T cell receptor beta chain described here comes from a study of blood T cell repertoires in COVID-19. The germline V and J ends were trimmed by 4 bases and 3 bases, with 10 bases remaining between them. Germline loops: CDR1 MGHDK, CDR2 SYGVNS. The CDR3 has 14 residues. Clones were read by immunoSEQ multiplex PCR, and TCRdb kept only the in-frame ones, dropping some. The sample lists 75,000 to 95,000 clones; approximately 80% were seen once. The sequencing input was peripheral blood. The chain uses TRBV25-1 and TRBJ2-1; TRBD2 is a possible D gene (5 bases). This sequence originates from a man aged 55 to 70 with acute or convalescent COVID-19. In nucleotides, the CDR3 is TGTGCCAGCAGTGGAGCGGTGAACTACAATGAGCAGTTCTTC. It is translated as CASSGAVNYNEQFF.